Below, 9 T cell receptor beta chains from the same sample are listed, as sequenced in a study of T cell repertoires in cytomegalovirus infection. TCRdb re-analysed the reads in MiXCR, keeping a single row per CDR3 protein. The sample includes about 830,000 distinct CDR3 sequences, around a third of them seen just once. These receptors' targets are unknown. The sequences come from cultured CD8+ T cells from PBMCs, collected from culture after CMV antigen stimulation. Source of these receptors: a human donor in good health (CMV status not recorded). Some clones in this sample may be carry-over from other donors' samples.

This clonotype was seen only a few times. In DNA, the CDR3 is TGCAGTGCCAGGGACCGGTGGGGCTATGGCTACACCTTC. Protein product: CSARDRWGYGYTF. V is TRBV20-1 and J is TRBJ1-2; TRBD1 might be the D (5 bases). The CDR3 sequence is 13 residues long. V lost 6 bases and J lost 4, with 15 bases in between. CDR1 is DFQATT and CDR2 is SNEGSKA in the germline V gene (reference sequence).

This clonotype was seen more than once but under ten times. The CDR3 coding sequence is TGTGCCAGCACCCTGACAGGGACTGAAGCTTTCTTT. It translates to CASTLTGTEAFF. This sequence joins TRBV7-9 and TRBJ1-1, with TRBD1 matching 7 bases. Germline loops: CDR1 SEHNR, CDR2 FQNEAQ (reference sequence). J gave up 5 bases and V 7 bases, and 4 bases lay outside the gene matches. This CDR3 spans 12 amino acids.

The rearrangement uses TRBV4-1 and TRBJ2-5; D is perhaps TRBD2 (5 bases). The germline V gene has CDR1 MGHRA and CDR2 YSYEKL. Trimming left V 5 bases short and J 0 bases short, with 13 bases between. CDR3 length: 15 amino acids. The CDR3 reads CASSSSPGYQETQYF. CDR3 DNA sequence: TGCGCCAGCAGCTCCTCTCCGGGGTACCAAGAGACCCAGTACTTC.

This rearrangement joins TRBV10-3 to TRBJ2-7; 7 nucleotides agree with TRBD1. V lost 6 bases to trimming and J lost 6 bases; unmatched junction nucleotides: 11. The germline CDR1 and CDR2 sequences are ENHRY and SYGVKD. The CDR3 is made up of 14 amino acids. In DNA, the CDR3 is TGTGCCATCAGGCCGGGACAGTACCTCTCCGAGCAGTACTTC. This codes for CAIRPGQYLSEQYF.

CDR3 protein: CASGFDTTVEAFF. The CDR3 coding sequence is TGTGCTAGTGGTTTTGATACAACAGTTGAAGCTTTCTTT. The V and J genes are TRBV12-5 and TRBJ1-1; D gene unclear. This CDR3 is built from 13 residues. Germline CDR1 reads LGHNT; CDR2 reads FRNRAP. V was clipped by 3 bases and J by 7 bases, with 12 bases between them. Looking up the rest from reference TRBV12-5 and TRBJ1-1 gives the full variable domain: DARVTQTPRHKVTEMGQEVTMRCQPILGHNTVFWYRQTMMQGLELLAYFRNRAPLDDSGMPKDRFSAEMPDATLATLKIQPSEPRDSAVYFCASGFDTTVEAFFGQGTRLTVV.

This clonotype was counted ten times or more. The genes are TRBV12-3 or TRBV12-4 and TRBJ1-3; perhaps TRBD1 as D (5 bases). The CDR3 is made up of 16 amino acids. The V end lost 5 bases, the J end lost 4 bases, and 18 bases lay between the germline ends. CDR3 nucleotide sequence: TGTGCCAGCAGTGGGGACGCGCTTCGGATGGGAAACACCATATATTTT. It translates to CASSGDALRMGNTIYF.

The chain recombines TRBV7-9 with TRBJ1-2; no clear D. This CDR3 has 11 amino acids. The V end lost 11 bases, the J end lost 7 bases, and 14 bases lay between the germline ends. In germline, CDR1 is SEHNR, CDR2 FQNEAQ (reference sequence). CDR3 sequence (DNA): TGTGCCGCCGAACCCATTGCTGGCTACACCTTC. This translates into CAAEPIAGYTF.

This chain links TRBV6-2 or TRBV6-3 with TRBJ2-2; TRBD2 agrees at 8 bases. V lost 4 bases, J lost 5 bases, and 6 bases stayed unmatched. CDR3 length: 15 amino acids. Germline lookup yields CDR1 MNHEY and CDR2 SVGEGT. The CDR3 DNA reads as TGTGCCAGCAGTTCTACTCCGGGGGGGACCGGGGAGCTGTTTTTT. Its translation: CASSSTPGGTGELFF.

This clonotype was seen at least ten times. The chain employs TRBV7-6 and TRBJ2-5, with D perhaps TRBD2 (7 bases). This CDR3 contains 14 residues. V was cut by 3 bases and J by 5 bases, with 13 bases left in between. The germline gives CDR1 SGHVS, CDR2 FNYEAQ. The CDR3 region has the DNA TGTGCCAGCAGCTTGACGGGGGGCCGGGAGACCCAGTACTTC. This translates into CASSLTGGRETQYF.